This TCR beta chain was documented in a study of beta chain features in type 1 diabetes. Overall study findings and caveats: Among patients with Type 1 diabetes, TCRB CDR3s were moderately but significantly shorter in every one of the four CD4+ subsets.

This clone has just a few counts. Its antigen is currently unknown. Every isolated RNA sample was fully reverse transcribed, so sequencing captured expressed TCRB transcripts. Only in-frame clones appear in the TCRdb table, and some are missing; sequencing was by immunoSEQ multiplex PCR. The sample yields about 260,000 clones, around 20% seen once. The length of the CDR3 is 17 residues. J lost 7 bases, V lost 6 bases, and 19 bases had no gene match. Looked up from germline, CDR1 is SGHRS and CDR2 is YFSETQ. The sequenced material came from naive CD4+ T cells from blood. This TCR came from a woman aged 40 to 50 with type 1 diabetes. The chain recombines TRBV5-1 with TRBJ2-1; 7 bases line up with TRBD2. In nucleotides, the CDR3 is TGCGCCAGCACCTCCCACGGGGTTGCGGGAGAAGGGAATGAGCAGTTCTTC. The encoded protein is CASTSHGVAGEGNEQFF.